This T cell receptor (beta chain) comes out of a study of cytomegalovirus exposure and HLA in healthy donors. General study findings and limits: Using a false discovery rate of 0.05, a later analysis showed that 16,000 or so TCR beta sequences were associated with HLA alleles. For cytomegalovirus status, the classifier reportedly gave diagnoses with high specificity and sensitivity. A link between a missense DCLRE1C variant and TCR beta V- and J-gene trimming emerged from a later analysis.

Both 60 Vbeta primers and 13 Jbeta primers went into the PCR. Per the original methods: As a later analysis found, there were 80 million to 90 million unique TCR beta chains, of which some 10 million were shared. Assay: immunoSEQ multiplex PCR; the TCRdb copy retains only in-frame clones and omits some. V and J calls and clone size are given by that table; D and trimming were obtained from the DNA. The table shows about 160,000 clones, with 70% to 80% occurring only once. Comments on this clone: No antigen is known for it.

With V trimmed by 6 bases and J by 3 bases, 3 bases remained unmatched. Germline V gene data show CDR1 as MNHEY and CDR2 as SMNVEV (reference sequence). The CDR3 sequence is 13 residues long. Sequencing input: PBMCs. This receptor was taken from a man aged 30-40 years in good health and CMV-seronegative. The chain is built from TRBV27 and TRBJ2-3, with 7 bases fitting TRBD1. CDR3 residues: CASRAQGTDTQYF. The DNA for the CDR3 is TGTGCCAGCAGGGCACAGGGGACAGATACGCAGTATTTT.